This TCR beta chain was sequenced in a study of T cells after yellow fever vaccination. A few counts support this clonotype. Its antigen is currently unknown. Each CDR3 protein is one row after TCRdb ran MiXCR on the 5' RACE reads. The sample consists of 300,000 to 350,000 distinct CDR3 sequences, roughly 8% of them appearing once. Whole-study results and caveats: From the bulk population, abundant clonotypes could contaminate and appear within FACS-sorted repertoires. Post-booster repertoires contained most primary-vaccination clones again (approximately 97% CD4, about 88% CD8). Secondary responses were weaker yet peaked faster, day 5 versus 15.

Germline assignment: CDR1 SGHTA and CDR2 FQGTGA. The CDR3 contains 12 residues. Trimming pared 10 bases from V and 0 bases from J, leaving 9 bases between. The specimen was PBMCs, collected roughly 47 days after the first yellow fever vaccination. This receptor was taken from a man aged 18 to 35 who received the YFV17D yellow fever vaccine. The rearrangement links TRBV7-3 to TRBJ2-5, with TRBD1 as a possible D gene (6 bases). The CDR3 region is CATQGYQETQYF. The CDR3 bases are TGTGCCACCCAGGGGTACCAAGAGACCCAGTACTTC.